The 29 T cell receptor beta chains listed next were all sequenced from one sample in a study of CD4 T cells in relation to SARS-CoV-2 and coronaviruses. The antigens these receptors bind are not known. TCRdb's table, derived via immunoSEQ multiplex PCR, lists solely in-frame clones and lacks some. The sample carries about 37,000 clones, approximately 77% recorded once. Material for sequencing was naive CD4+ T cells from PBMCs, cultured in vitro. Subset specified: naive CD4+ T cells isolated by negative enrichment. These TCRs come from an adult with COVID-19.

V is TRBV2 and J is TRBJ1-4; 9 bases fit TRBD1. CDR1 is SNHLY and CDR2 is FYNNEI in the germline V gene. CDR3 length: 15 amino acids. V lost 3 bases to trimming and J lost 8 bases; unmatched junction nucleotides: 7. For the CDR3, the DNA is TGTGCCAGCAGTGAGACGGGACAGGGTGGCGAAAAACTGTTTTTT. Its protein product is CASSETGQGGEKLFF.

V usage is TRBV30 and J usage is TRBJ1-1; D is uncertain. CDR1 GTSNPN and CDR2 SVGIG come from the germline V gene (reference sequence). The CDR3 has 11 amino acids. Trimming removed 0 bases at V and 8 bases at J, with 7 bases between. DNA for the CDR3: TGTGCCTGGAGTGTAGGCAGCGAAGCTTTCTTT. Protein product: CAWSVGSEAFF.

The CDR3 region is CASSIGYPAGHEQFF. The CDR3 DNA is TGTGCTAGTTCTATTGGCTACCCTGCGGGGCATGAGCAGTTCTTC. The rearrangement uses TRBV12-5 and TRBJ2-1, with D tentatively TRBD2 (6 bases). CDR1 is LGHNT and CDR2 is FRNRAP in the germline V gene. Trimming left V 8 bases short and J 8 bases short, with 22 bases between. The CDR3 contains 15 residues.

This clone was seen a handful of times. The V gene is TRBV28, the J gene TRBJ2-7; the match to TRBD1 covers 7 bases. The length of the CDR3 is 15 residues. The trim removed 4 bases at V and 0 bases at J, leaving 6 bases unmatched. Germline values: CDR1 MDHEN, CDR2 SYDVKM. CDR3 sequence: CASSSRGLSSYEQYF. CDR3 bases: TGTGCCAGCAGTTCCAGGGGGTTAAGCTCCTACGAGCAGTACTTC.

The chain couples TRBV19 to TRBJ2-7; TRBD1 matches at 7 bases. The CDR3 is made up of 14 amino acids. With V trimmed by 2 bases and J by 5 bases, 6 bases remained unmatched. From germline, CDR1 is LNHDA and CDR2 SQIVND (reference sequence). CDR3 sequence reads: CASSISPTGNEQYF. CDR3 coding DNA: TGTGCCAGTAGTATATCCCCGACAGGGAACGAGCAGTACTTC. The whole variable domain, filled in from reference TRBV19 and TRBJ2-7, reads DGGITQSPKYLFRKEGQNVTLSCEQNLNHDAMYWYRQDPGQGLRLIYYSQIVNDFQKGDIAEGYSVSREKKESFPLTVTSAQKNPTAFYLCASSISPTGNEQYFGPGTRLTVT.

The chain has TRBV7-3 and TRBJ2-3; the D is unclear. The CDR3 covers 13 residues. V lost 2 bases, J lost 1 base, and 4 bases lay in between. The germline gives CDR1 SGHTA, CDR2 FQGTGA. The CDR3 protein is CASSLVGTDTQYF. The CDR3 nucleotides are TGTGCCAGCAGCTTAGTTGGCACAGATACGCAGTATTTT.

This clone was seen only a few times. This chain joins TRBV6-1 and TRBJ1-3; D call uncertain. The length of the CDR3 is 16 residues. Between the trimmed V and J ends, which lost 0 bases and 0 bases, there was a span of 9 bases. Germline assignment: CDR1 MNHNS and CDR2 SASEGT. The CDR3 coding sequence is TGTGCCAGCAGTGAAGCCCGTTCCGGCTCTGGAAACACCATATATTTT. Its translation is CASSEARSGSGNTIYF.

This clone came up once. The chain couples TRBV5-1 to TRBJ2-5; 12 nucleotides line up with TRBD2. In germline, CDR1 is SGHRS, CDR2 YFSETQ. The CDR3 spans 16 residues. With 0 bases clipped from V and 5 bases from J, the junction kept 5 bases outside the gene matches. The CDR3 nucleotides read TGCGCCAGCAGCTTGGCTAGCGGGAGGGGTTCCGAGACCCAGTACTTC. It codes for CASSLASGRGSETQYF.

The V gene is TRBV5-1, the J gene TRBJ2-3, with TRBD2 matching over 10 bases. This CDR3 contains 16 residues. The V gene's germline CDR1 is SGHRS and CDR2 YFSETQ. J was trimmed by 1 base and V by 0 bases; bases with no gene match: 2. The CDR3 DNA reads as TGCGCCAGCAGCTTGGCCGGGACTAGCGGCACAGATACGCAGTATTTT. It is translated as CASSLAGTSGTDTQYF.

CDR3 nucleotide sequence: TGTGCCAGCAGTGGACACCCTAACCAACCTACCGAGACCCAGTACTTC. This gives the protein CASSGHPNQPTETQYF. The chain recombines TRBV5-5 with TRBJ2-5, with D possibly being TRBD1 (5 bases). CDR1 is SGHKS and CDR2 is YYEKEE in the germline V gene (reference sequence). V was cut by 5 bases and J by 5 bases, with 22 bases left in between. This CDR3 has 16 residues.

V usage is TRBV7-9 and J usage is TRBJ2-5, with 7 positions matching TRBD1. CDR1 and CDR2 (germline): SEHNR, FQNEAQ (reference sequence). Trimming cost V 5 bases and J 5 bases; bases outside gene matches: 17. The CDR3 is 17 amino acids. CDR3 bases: TGTGCCAGCAGCCAACAGGGGAGTTCTACACCCCCGGAGACCCAGTACTTC. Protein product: CASSQQGSSTPPETQYF.

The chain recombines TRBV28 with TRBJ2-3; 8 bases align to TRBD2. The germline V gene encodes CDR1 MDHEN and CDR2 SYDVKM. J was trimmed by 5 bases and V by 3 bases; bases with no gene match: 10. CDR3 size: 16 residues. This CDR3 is CASSFRSGSGGDTQYF. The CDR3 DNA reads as TGTGCCAGCAGTTTCCGGAGCGGGAGCGGGGGAGATACGCAGTATTTT.

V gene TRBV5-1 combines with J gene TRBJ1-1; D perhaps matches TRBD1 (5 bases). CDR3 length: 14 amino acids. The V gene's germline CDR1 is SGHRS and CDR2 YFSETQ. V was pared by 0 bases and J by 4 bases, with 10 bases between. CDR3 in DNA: TGCGCCAGCAGCTTGGGTCAGGGAGGCACTGAAGCTTTCTTT. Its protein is CASSLGQGGTEAFF.

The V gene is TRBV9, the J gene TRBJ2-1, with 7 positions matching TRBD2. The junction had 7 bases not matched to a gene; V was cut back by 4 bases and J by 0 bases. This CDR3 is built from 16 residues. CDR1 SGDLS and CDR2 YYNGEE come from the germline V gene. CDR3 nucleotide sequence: TGTGCCAGCAGCAGTGGCGGCGGGAGCTCCTACAATGAGCAGTTCTTC. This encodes CASSSGGGSSYNEQFF. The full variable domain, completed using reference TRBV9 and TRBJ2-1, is DSGVTQTPKHLITATGQRVTLRCSPRSGDLSVYWYQQSLDQGLQFLIQYYNGEERAKGNILERFSAQQFPDLHSELNLSSLELGDSALYFCASSSGGGSSYNEQFFGPGTRLTVL.

The CDR3 nucleotides read TGTGCGATACATAAGGGCGAGCAGTACTTC. It yields the protein CAIHKGEQYF. The chain employs TRBV6-5 and TRBJ2-7; D is ambiguous. This CDR3 has 10 amino acids. In germline, CDR1 is MNHEY, CDR2 SVGAGI.

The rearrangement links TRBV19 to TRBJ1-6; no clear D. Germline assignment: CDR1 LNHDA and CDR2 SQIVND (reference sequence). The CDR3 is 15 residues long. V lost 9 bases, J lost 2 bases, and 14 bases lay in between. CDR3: CASTSGHPYNSPLHF. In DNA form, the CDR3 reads TGTGCCAGCACCTCCGGCCATCCCTATAATTCACCCCTCCACTTT.

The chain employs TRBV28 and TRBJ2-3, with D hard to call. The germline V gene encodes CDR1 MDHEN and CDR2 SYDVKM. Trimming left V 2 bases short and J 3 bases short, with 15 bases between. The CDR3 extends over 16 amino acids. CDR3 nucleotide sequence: TGTGCCAGCAGTTTAATTCTCGGTGGAGTTACAGATACGCAGTATTTT. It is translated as CASSLILGGVTDTQYF.

CDR3 bases: TGCACCAGTCGGACAGGGGGGTATTACGAGCAGTACTTC. This encodes CTSRTGGYYEQYF. The rearrangement links TRBV1 to TRBJ2-7; TRBD1, the D gene given by the table, was not confirmed from the DNA. TRBV1 is designated a pseudogene. CDR3 length equals 13 residues.

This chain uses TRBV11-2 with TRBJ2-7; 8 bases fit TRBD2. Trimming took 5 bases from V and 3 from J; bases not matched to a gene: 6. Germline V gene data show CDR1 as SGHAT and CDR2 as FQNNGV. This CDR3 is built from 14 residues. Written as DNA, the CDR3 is TGTGCCAGCAGCGCCGGGAGGGCGGGCTACGAGCAGTACTTC. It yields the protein CASSAGRAGYEQYF.

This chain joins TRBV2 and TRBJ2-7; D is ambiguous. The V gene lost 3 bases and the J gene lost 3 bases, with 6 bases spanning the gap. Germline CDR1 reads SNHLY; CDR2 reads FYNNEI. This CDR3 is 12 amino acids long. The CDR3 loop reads CASSEQVYEQYF. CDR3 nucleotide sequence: TGTGCCAGCAGTGAGCAGGTCTACGAGCAGTACTTC.

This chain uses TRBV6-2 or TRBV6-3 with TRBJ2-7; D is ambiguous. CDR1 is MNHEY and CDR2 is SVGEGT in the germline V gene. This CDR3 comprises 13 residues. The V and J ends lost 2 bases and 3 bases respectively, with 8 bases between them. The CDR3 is CASSYGNLYEQYF. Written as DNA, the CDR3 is TGTGCCAGCAGTTACGGCAACCTCTACGAGCAGTACTTC.

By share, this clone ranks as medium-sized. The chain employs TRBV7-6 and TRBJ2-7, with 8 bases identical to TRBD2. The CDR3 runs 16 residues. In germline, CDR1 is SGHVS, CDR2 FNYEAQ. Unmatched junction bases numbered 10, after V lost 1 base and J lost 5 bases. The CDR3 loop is CASSLEETSGPDEQYF. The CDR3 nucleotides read TGTGCCAGCAGCTTAGAAGAAACTAGCGGACCAGACGAGCAGTACTTC.

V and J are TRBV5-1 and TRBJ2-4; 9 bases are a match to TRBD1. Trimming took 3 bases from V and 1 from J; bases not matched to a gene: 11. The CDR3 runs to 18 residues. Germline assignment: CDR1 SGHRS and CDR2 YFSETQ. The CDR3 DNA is TGCGCCAGCAGCTCGGACAGGGGACGGGTCGGGGCCAAAAACATTCAGTACTTC. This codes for CASSSDRGRVGAKNIQYF.

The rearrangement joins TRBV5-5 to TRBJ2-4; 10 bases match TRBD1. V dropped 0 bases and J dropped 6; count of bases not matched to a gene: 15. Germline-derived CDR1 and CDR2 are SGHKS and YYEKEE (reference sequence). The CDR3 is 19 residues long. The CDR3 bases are TGTGCCAGCAGCTTGGATTGGACAGGGGGAAACGGAGGGGCAAACATTCAGTACTTC. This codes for CASSLDWTGGNGGANIQYF. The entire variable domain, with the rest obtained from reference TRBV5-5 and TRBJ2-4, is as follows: DAGVTQSPTHLIKTRGQQVTLRCSPISGHKSVSWYQQVLGQGPQFIFQYYEKEERGRGNFPDRFSARQFPNYSSELNVNALLLGDSALYLCASSLDWTGGNGGANIQYFGAGTRLSVL.

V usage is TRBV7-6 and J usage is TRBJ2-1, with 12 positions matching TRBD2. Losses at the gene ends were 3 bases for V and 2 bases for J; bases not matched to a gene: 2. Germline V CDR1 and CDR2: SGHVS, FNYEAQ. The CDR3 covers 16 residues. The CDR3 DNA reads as TGTGCCAGCAGCTTTCTAGCGGGAGGGGCCTACAATGAGCAGTTCTTC. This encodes CASSFLAGGAYNEQFF.

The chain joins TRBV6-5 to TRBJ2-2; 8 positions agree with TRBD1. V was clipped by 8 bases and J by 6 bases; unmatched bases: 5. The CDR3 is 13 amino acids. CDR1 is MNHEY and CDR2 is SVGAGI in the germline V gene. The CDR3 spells CASYRGVAGELFF. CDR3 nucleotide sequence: TGTGCCAGCTACAGGGGGGTAGCCGGGGAGCTGTTTTTT.

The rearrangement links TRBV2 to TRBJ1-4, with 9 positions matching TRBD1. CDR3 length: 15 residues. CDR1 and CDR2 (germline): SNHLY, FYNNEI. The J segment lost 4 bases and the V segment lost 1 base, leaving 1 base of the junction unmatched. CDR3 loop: CASSEEGQGNEKLFF. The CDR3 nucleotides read TGTGCCAGCAGTGAAGAGGGACAGGGTAATGAAAAACTGTTTTTT.

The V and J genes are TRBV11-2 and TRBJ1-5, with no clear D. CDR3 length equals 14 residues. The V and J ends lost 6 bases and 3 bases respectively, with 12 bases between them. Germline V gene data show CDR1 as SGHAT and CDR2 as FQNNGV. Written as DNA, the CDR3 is TGTGCCAGCAGTGTGGCAGGACTCAATCAGCCCCAGCATTTT. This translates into CASSVAGLNQPQHF.

CDR3 sequence (DNA): TGCGCCAGCAGCCAAGAAAGGGGGTTGGTGGCGAATACGCAGTATTTT. Amino acid sequence: CASSQERGLVANTQYF. The chain employs TRBV4-1 and TRBJ2-3, with D possibly matching TRBD1 (6 bases). V was cut by 0 bases and J by 7 bases, with 17 bases left in between. Looked up from germline, CDR1 is MGHRA and CDR2 is YSYEKL. The CDR3 contains 16 residues.